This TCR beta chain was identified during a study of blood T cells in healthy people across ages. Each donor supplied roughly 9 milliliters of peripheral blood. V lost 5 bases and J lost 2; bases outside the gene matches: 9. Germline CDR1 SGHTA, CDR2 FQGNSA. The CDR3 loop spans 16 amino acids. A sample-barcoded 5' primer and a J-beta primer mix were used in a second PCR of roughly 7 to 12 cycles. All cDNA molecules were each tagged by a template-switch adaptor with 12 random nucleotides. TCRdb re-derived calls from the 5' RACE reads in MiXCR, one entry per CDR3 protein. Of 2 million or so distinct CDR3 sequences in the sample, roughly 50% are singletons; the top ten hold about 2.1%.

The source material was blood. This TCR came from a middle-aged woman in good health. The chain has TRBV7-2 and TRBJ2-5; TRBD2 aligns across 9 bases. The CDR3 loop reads CASSHGSGGAQETQYF. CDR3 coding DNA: TGTGCCAGCAGCCACGGTAGCGGGGGCGCGCAAGAGACCCAGTACTTC.